This is a list of T cell receptor beta chains from one sample in a study of OX40 agonist ivuxolimab in advanced cancers. Profiled with immunoSEQ multiplex PCR; TCRdb holds only in-frame clones, not every one. The table includes around 80,000 clones, more than 70% detected once. This material consisted of CD4+ or CD8+ T cells sorted from blood, taken in a trial of the OX40 agonist ivuxolimab. All receptors come from an adult with an advanced solid tumor such as melanoma, head and neck, liver or kidney cancer. The CDR3 runs from the conserved cysteine through the conserved F or W. The order of the fields is V gene, D gene, J gene, clone size, CDR3 protein, CDR3 DNA. The D gene is left open where the match is weak. Only some rows state a clone size, as once, few, many or a class for expanded clones.

>TRBV5-1|TRBD1|TRBJ1-3|once
CASSLAGGSGNTIYF
TGCGCCAGCAGCTTGGCAGGGGGATCCGGAAACACCATATATTTT
>TRBV9|TRBD1|TRBJ1-2|.
CASRHTGGRGYTF
TGTGCCAGCAGACATACAGGGGGACGGGGCTACACCTTC
>TRBV5-6|.|TRBJ1-2|.
CASSSIEAGGYGYTF
TGTGCCAGCAGCTCGATTGAGGCGGGCGGCTATGGCTACACCTTC
>TRBV19|.|TRBJ2-5|.
CASSISRETQYF
TGTGCCAGTAGTATTTCTCGAGAGACCCAGTACTTC
>TRBV27|TRBD2|TRBJ2-1|.
CASTWSGASSGGLYNEQFF
TGTGCCAGCACATGGTCAGGGGCGTCTAGCGGGGGCCTATACAATGAGCAGTTCTTC
>TRBV6-5|TRBD1|TRBJ2-5|.
CASRTGTGVRETQYF
TGTGCCAGCAGAACTGGGACAGGGGTGCGGGAGACCCAGTACTTC
>TRBV5-1|.|TRBJ2-1|.
CASSPRGGNSYNEQFF
TGCGCCAGCAGCCCACGGGGCGGAAACTCCTACAATGAGCAGTTCTTC
>TRBV6-5|.|TRBJ2-1|.
CASSPRGRSYNEQFF
TGTGCCAGCAGCCCCCGAGGGAGGTCCTACAATGAGCAGTTCTTC
>TRBV27|.|TRBJ1-6|.
CASSVGGGLFDSPLHF
TGTGCCAGCAGTGTAGGTGGGGGGCTGTTTGATTCACCCCTCCACTTT
>TRBV19|TRBD2|TRBJ2-5|once
CASRRLAGTQETQYF
TGTGCCAGTAGGCGACTAGCGGGGACTCAAGAGACCCAGTACTTC
>TRBV30|.|TRBJ2-3|.
CAWSVLGEDTQYF
TGTGCCTGGAGTGTACTGGGGGAAGATACGCAGTATTTT
>TRBV7-9|.|TRBJ2-2|.
CASSLGVAGELFF
TGTGCCAGCAGCTTAGGGGTTGCCGGGGAGCTGTTTTTT
>TRBV6-1|.|TRBJ1-5|.
CASSGVPGSNQPQHF
TGTGCCAGCAGTGGGGTCCCCGGCAGCAATCAGCCCCAGCATTTT
>TRBV6-1|.|TRBJ2-7|.
CASALEAGDTYEQYF
TGTGCCAGTGCTTTAGAGGCAGGGGATACCTACGAGCAGTACTTC
>TRBV19|TRBD1|TRBJ2-5|.
CASSIDRVRETQYF
TGTGCCAGTAGTATCGACAGGGTTCGAGAGACCCAGTACTTC
>TRBV28|.|TRBJ2-5|few
CASSRMGWGLSQETQYF
TGTGCCAGCAGTCGAATGGGGTGGGGTTTGTCACAAGAGACCCAGTACTTC
>TRBV6-5|.|TRBJ2-2|.
CASSSFGTGDTGELFF
TGTGCCAGCAGTTCCTTTGGGACTGGCGACACCGGGGAGCTGTTTTTT
>TRBV7-9|.|TRBJ1-2|.
CASSLARGDNRNYGYTF
TGTGCCAGCAGCTTAGCAAGGGGGGACAATCGGAACTATGGCTACACCTTC
>TRBV30|TRBD1|TRBJ1-5|.
CAWSTNDRAPNQPQHF
TGTGCCTGGAGTACCAACGACAGGGCCCCCAATCAGCCCCAGCATTTT
>TRBV5-5|.|TRBJ2-3|.
CASSFPIDSTDTQYF
TGTGCCAGCAGCTTCCCAATCGACAGCACAGATACGCAGTATTTT
>TRBV5-1|TRBD1|TRBJ2-3|.
CASSLGGQLHTDTQYF
TGCGCCAGCAGCTTGGGGGGACAGCTACACACAGATACGCAGTATTTT
>TRBV2|.|TRBJ1-6|.
CASSEGWSSPLHF
TGTGCCAGCAGTGAAGGGTGGAGTTCACCCCTCCACTTT
>TRBV6-6|.|TRBJ1-6|.
CASSSGPAESPLHF
TGTGCCAGCAGCTCAGGCCCCGCGGAGTCACCCCTCCACTTT
>TRBV5-1|.|TRBJ1-4|.
CASSLGRGEEKLFF
TGCGCCAGCAGCTTGGGGAGGGGTGAGGAAAAACTGTTTTTT
>TRBV27|TRBD1|TRBJ2-7|.
CATAGQGSEQYF
TGTGCCACCGCGGGACAGGGTTCCGAGCAGTACTTC
>TRBV6-1|TRBD2|TRBJ2-7|.
CASTSSPSGIFEQYF
TGTGCCAGCACATCTTCTCCTAGCGGGATATTCGAGCAGTACTTC
>TRBV27|.|TRBJ1-4|.
CASSLSTGSGQLGEKLFF
TGTGCCAGCAGTTTATCCACAGGGAGTGGGCAATTGGGTGAAAAACTGTTTTTT
>TRBV9|.|TRBJ1-4|.
CASSVPWRAATNEKLFF
TGTGCCAGCAGCGTACCCTGGCGGGCCGCAACTAATGAAAAACTGTTTTTT
>TRBV30|.|TRBJ2-5|.
CAWGPKETQYF
TGTGCCTGGGGTCCCAAGGAGACCCAGTACTTC
>TRBV19|.|TRBJ2-1|.
CASSIDWGWGNEQFF
TGTGCCAGTAGTATAGATTGGGGGTGGGGCAATGAGCAGTTCTTC
>TRBV7-2|.|TRBJ2-7|.
CASSPSTDGYEQYF
TGTGCCAGCAGCCCCAGCACGGATGGGTACGAGCAGTACTTC
>TRBV5-1|.|TRBJ1-3|.
CASSLVGSSGNTIYF
TGCGCCAGCAGCTTGGTGGGTAGCTCTGGAAACACCATATATTTT
>TRBV6-1|TRBD1|TRBJ1-1|.
CASSGGTGGFMNTEAFF
TGTGCCAGCAGTGGGGGGACAGGGGGCTTCATGAACACTGAAGCTTTCTTT
>TRBV6-1|.|TRBJ1-5|.
CASSEARGAGNQPQHF
TGTGCCAGCAGTGAAGCTCGAGGGGCAGGCAATCAGCCCCAGCATTTT
>TRBV27|TRBD2|TRBJ2-7|.
CASSGLAASYEQYF
TGTGCCAGCAGTGGACTAGCGGCTTCCTACGAGCAGTACTTC
>TRBV9|.|TRBJ2-2|.
CASSVGSTYTGELFF
TGTGCCAGCAGCGTAGGGTCAACCTACACCGGGGAGCTGTTTTTT
>TRBV2|TRBD1|TRBJ2-1|.
CASSGTGTDNEQFF
TGTGCCAGCAGCGGGACAGGAACGGACAATGAGCAGTTCTTC
>TRBV10-3|TRBD2|TRBJ2-3|.
CAISRALAGTDTQYF
TGTGCCATCAGTCGCGCCCTAGCGGGAACAGATACGCAGTATTTT
>TRBV5-1|TRBD1|TRBJ2-7|.
CASNPTGDYSYEQYF
TGCGCCAGCAACCCGACAGGGGATTATTCCTACGAGCAGTACTTC
>TRBV29-1|.|TRBJ1-1|.
CSVSPQIEAFF
TGCAGCGTCAGCCCTCAAATTGAAGCTTTCTTT
>TRBV7-2|.|TRBJ2-2|.
CASSGYGELFF
TGTGCCAGCAGCGGATACGGGGAGCTGTTTTTT
>TRBV19|.|TRBJ1-2|.
CATGDRLNTNYGYTF
TGTGCCACCGGGGACCGACTAAATACTAACTATGGCTACACCTTC
>TRBV6-6|.|TRBJ1-1|.
CASSPTIGGGRLEAFF
TGTGCCAGCAGCCCGACAATTGGCGGGGGCCGCCTTGAAGCTTTCTTT
>TRBV30|.|TRBJ1-1|.
CAWIRGVTEAFF
TGTGCCTGGATTAGAGGTGTGACTGAAGCTTTCTTT
>TRBV7-9|TRBD2|TRBJ2-3|.
CASSLGLAGGDTQYF
TGTGCCAGCAGCTTAGGGCTAGCGGGAGGGGATACGCAGTATTTT
>TRBV30|.|TRBJ2-1|.
CAWSLWLTFPPDHNEQFF
TGTGCCTGGAGTCTGTGGCTGACTTTCCCGCCGGACCACAATGAGCAGTTCTTC
>TRBV29-1|TRBD2|TRBJ2-7|.
CSATQASGAYEQYF
TGCAGCGCCACACAGGCTAGCGGAGCCTACGAGCAGTACTTC
>TRBV11-2|.|TRBJ2-3|.
CASSLAAGPTDTQYF
TGTGCCAGCAGCTTAGCAGCGGGCCCCACAGATACGCAGTATTTT
>TRBV5-4|.|TRBJ2-3|few
CASSLEGPSTDTQYF
TGTGCCAGCAGCTTGGAGGGGCCTAGCACAGATACGCAGTATTTT
>TRBV29-1|TRBD2|TRBJ2-5|.
CSVGFSGGGQETQYF
TGCAGCGTTGGTTTTTCGGGGGGAGGCCAAGAGACCCAGTACTTC
>TRBV5-4|.|TRBJ1-1|.
CASNGNTEAFF
TGTGCCAGCAACGGGAACACTGAAGCTTTCTTT
>TRBV7-2|TRBD1|TRBJ1-3|few
CASSLDGTGEVNAGNTIYF
TGTGCCAGCAGCTTAGATGGGACAGGGGAGGTTAACGCTGGAAACACCATATATTTT
>TRBV2|.|TRBJ1-2|.
CASTRGGNYGYTF
TGTGCCAGCACCCGGGGGGGGAACTATGGCTACACCTTC